The 30 T cell receptor beta chains below were found in one sample sequenced in a study of T cell changes during pregnancy in multiple sclerosis. Repertoires were generated with immunoSEQ multiplex PCR, while TCRdb's copy carries only in-frame clones and drops some. The sample yields tens of thousands of clones, around 90% seen once. Sequenced material: CD8+ T cells from peripheral blood mononuclear cells, taken before pregnancy. These receptors were obtained from a female donor with multiple sclerosis, enrolled in a pregnancy study.

This clone has more than one count but fewer than ten. In DNA, the CDR3 is TGTGCCAGCAGCCTCCCCGGGACTAGCGGCCTCTACGAGCAGTACTTC. Its protein is CASSLPGTSGLYEQYF. The V gene is TRBV7-9, the J gene TRBJ2-7, with 11 bases identical to TRBD2. CDR1 SEHNR and CDR2 FQNEAQ come from the germline V gene (reference sequence). Trimming at V came to 5 bases and at J to 3 bases, leaving 9 bases not matched to a gene. The CDR3 length is 16 residues.

The rearrangement links TRBV4-1 to TRBJ1-5; no firm D call. The V gene's germline CDR1 is MGHRA and CDR2 YSYEKL. The CDR3 is 14 residues long. V was shortened by 0 bases and J by 6 bases, with 9 bases between the two germline ends. CDR3 in DNA: TGCGCCAGCAGCCAAGAAGGCCGGGGTCAGCCCCAGCATTTT. Translation gives CASSQEGRGQPQHF.

This chain links TRBV7-8 with TRBJ2-7; 7 bases fit TRBD2. This CDR3 has 13 residues. Trimming removed 1 base from V and 7 bases from J; junction bases left unmatched: 4. Looked up from germline, CDR1 is SGHVS and CDR2 is FQNEAQ. CDR3 sequence: CASSLVGGDEQYF. The DNA of the CDR3 is TGTGCCAGCAGCTTAGTGGGGGGGGATGAGCAGTACTTC. Together with reference TRBV7-8 and TRBJ2-7, the CDR3 gives the full variable domain: GAGVSQSPRYKVAKRGQDVALRCDPISGHVSLFWYQQALGQGPEFLTYFQNEAQLDKSGLPSDRFFAERPEGSVSTLKIQRTQQEDSAVYLCASSLVGGDEQYFGPGTRLTVT.

This rearrangement joins TRBV4-1 to TRBJ2-7; 8 nucleotides match TRBD2. The trim removed 5 bases at V and 2 bases at J, leaving 5 bases unmatched. This CDR3 is 14 amino acids long. The germline V gene has CDR1 MGHRA and CDR2 YSYEKL. The CDR3 sequence is CASSDVAGTYEQYF. The CDR3 DNA follows: TGCGCCAGCAGCGATGTAGCGGGGACCTACGAGCAGTACTTC.

The rearrangement joins TRBV19 to TRBJ1-1, with 7 nucleotides matching TRBD1. The CDR3 has 11 residues. V lost 5 bases to trimming and J lost 9 bases; unmatched junction nucleotides: 3. Looked up from germline, CDR1 is LNHDA and CDR2 is SQIVND (reference sequence). CDR3 loop: CASSQQGKAFF. DNA for the CDR3: TGTGCCAGTAGTCAACAGGGGAAAGCTTTCTTT.

This rearrangement joins TRBV6-1 to TRBJ2-7; 8 positions match TRBD1. This CDR3 is 13 amino acids long. Per germline, CDR1 MNHNS and CDR2 SASEGT. V was clipped by 3 bases and J by 3 bases; unmatched bases: 1. The chain's CDR3 is CASSDRGHYEQYF. CDR3 DNA: TGTGCCAGCAGTGACAGGGGGCACTACGAGCAGTACTTC.

The V call is TRBV7-2, the J call TRBJ2-5; 9 bases match TRBD1. The trim removed 5 bases at V and 5 bases at J, leaving 9 bases unmatched. The CDR3 has 15 amino acids. CDR1 is SGHTA and CDR2 is FQGNSA in the germline V gene. CDR3 nucleotide sequence: TGTGCCAGCAGCGCCGCCGGGACAGGGTGGGAGACCCAGTACTTC. Its translation is CASSAAGTGWETQYF. The full variable domain, its missing parts supplied by reference TRBV7-2 and TRBJ2-5, is GAGVSQSPSNKVTEKGKDVELRCDPISGHTALYWYRQSLGQGLEFLIYFQGNSAPDKSGLPSDRFSAERTGGSVSTLTIQRTQQEDSAVYLCASSAAGTGWETQYFGPGTRLLVL.

The sample holds one count of this clone. The chain combines TRBV18 with TRBJ1-2; TRBD1 matches at 7 bases. The length of the CDR3 is 15 residues. Germline V CDR1 and CDR2: KGHSH, LQKENI. Germline trimming cut 6 bases from V and 4 bases from J; bases unmatched to any gene: 11. The CDR3 nucleotides are TGTGCCAGCTCGCATAATCCGGGACAGATCTATGGCTACACCTTC. Translation gives CASSHNPGQIYGYTF.

Sample share makes this clone large (0.1 to 1%). The CDR3 sequence is CASSQDRLTGEYTF. The CDR3 nucleotides read TGCGCCAGCAGCCAAGATCGGCTCACAGGGGAGTACACCTTC. The rearrangement uses TRBV4-1 and TRBJ1-2; 7 nucleotides agree with TRBD1. The CDR3 has 14 residues. Germline CDR1 and CDR2: MGHRA and YSYEKL. Trimming took 0 bases from V and 11 from J; bases not matched to a gene: 9.

The genes are TRBV9 and TRBJ1-2; 8 bases are a match to TRBD1. Germline V gene data show CDR1 as SGDLS and CDR2 as YYNGEE. V was pared by 4 bases and J by 5 bases, with 7 bases of the junction left unmatched. CDR3 length equals 14 residues. In DNA form, the CDR3 reads TGTGCCAGCAGCCAGGGGGCAATCTGGTATGGCTACACCTTC. Translating it yields CASSQGAIWYGYTF.

This clone occurred once. The chain combines TRBV7-9 with TRBJ1-2, with 7 bases that match TRBD1. V shed 3 bases and J 8 bases; nucleotides not matched to a gene: 9. This CDR3 has 14 amino acids. Per the germline V gene, CDR1 is SEHNR and CDR2 is FQNEAQ (reference sequence). The CDR3 nucleotides are TGTGCCAGCAGCTTGCAGGAGGGGGCGGACGGCTACACCTTC. It specifies CASSLQEGADGYTF.

The chain carries TRBV11-2 and TRBJ1-1, with no clear D. Germline CDR1 is SGHAT and CDR2 is FQNNGV. V shed 3 bases and J shed 11 bases, with 19 bases lying between them. CDR3 length equals 14 residues. In DNA form, the CDR3 reads TGTGCCAGCAGCTTTACGGGTCAGAAATGGATTGCTTTCTTT. This sequence encodes CASSFTGQKWIAFF.

The V and J genes are TRBV7-9 and TRBJ2-1; TRBD2 matches 8 bases. There are 12 residues in the CDR3. CDR1 is SEHNR, CDR2 FQNEAQ, per germline (reference sequence). The V gene end was trimmed by 5 bases and the J gene end by 9 bases; junction bases not matched to a gene: 3. The CDR3 DNA is TGTGCCAGCAGCCCGGGAGGGAGTGAGCAGTTCTTC. Encoded protein: CASSPGGSEQFF.

The rearrangement uses TRBV7-9 and TRBJ1-2, with a possible D match to TRBD1 (6 bases). The CDR3 covers 14 residues. CDR1 SEHNR and CDR2 FQNEAQ come from the germline V gene (reference sequence). The V end was cut by 5 bases, the J end by 0 bases, with 10 bases between. CDR3 DNA sequence: TGTGCCAGCAGCCGGGGACAAACTAACTATGGCTACACCTTC. Protein product: CASSRGQTNYGYTF.

V gene TRBV9 combines with J gene TRBJ1-3; the D is unclear. CDR1 SGDLS and CDR2 YYNGEE come from the germline V gene. The CDR3 has 11 amino acids. V was cut by 3 bases and J by 9 bases, with 7 bases left in between. CDR3 amino acids: CASSASSTIYF. The CDR3 bases are TGTGCCAGCAGCGCCTCGAGCACCATATATTTT.

CDR3 DNA sequence: TGTGCCAGCAGCCCGACCTGGGGCACCTACAATGAGCAGTTCTTC. Translation: CASSPTWGTYNEQFF. This sequence joins TRBV5-5 and TRBJ2-1; D might be TRBD1 (5 bases). The length of the CDR3 is 15 residues. Trimming took 4 bases from V and 2 from J, leaving 13 bases between them. CDR1 is SGHKS and CDR2 is YYEKEE in the germline V gene (reference sequence).

By sample share, this clone is medium-sized. The DNA of the CDR3 is TGTGCCAGCAGTATCGGGCAGGGGTCCTCCTACGAGCAGTACTTC. Encoded protein: CASSIGQGSSYEQYF. The V gene is TRBV6-1, the J gene TRBJ2-7, with TRBD1 as a possible D gene (6 bases). Per germline, CDR1 MNHNS and CDR2 SASEGT. The CDR3 spans 15 residues. V lost 5 bases, J lost 0 bases, and 14 bases lay in between.

This chain connects TRBV4-3 to TRBJ2-2; D unresolved. This CDR3 has 16 residues. The V gene lost 0 bases and the J gene lost 8 bases, with 16 bases spanning the gap. Germline V gene lookup returns CDR1 LGHNA and CDR2 YSLEER. CDR3 sequence (DNA): TGCGCCAGCAGCCAAGACACCCCCGGGTTCCAGGGGGAGCTGTTTTTT. It is translated as CASSQDTPGFQGELFF.

The chain joins TRBV9 to TRBJ1-4; 7 bases agree with TRBD1. Germline values: CDR1 SGDLS, CDR2 YYNGEE. V gave up 0 bases and J gave up 4 bases; unmatched junction bases: 3. This CDR3 comprises 15 residues. CDR3 region: CASSVEAGGNEKLFF. The CDR3 DNA sequence: TGTGCCAGCAGCGTAGAGGCAGGGGGTAATGAAAAACTGTTTTTT.

V usage is TRBV7-6 and J usage is TRBJ2-1; D possibly corresponds to TRBD1 (5 bases). Trimming stripped 2 bases from V and 6 bases from J, with 14 bases between. This CDR3 spans 15 amino acids. Looked up from germline, CDR1 is SGHVS and CDR2 is FNYEAQ. CDR3 sequence reads: CASSLIPDSINEQFF. CDR3 nucleotide sequence: TGTGCCAGCAGCTTAATTCCTGACAGTATCAATGAGCAGTTCTTC.

This sequence joins TRBV2 and TRBJ1-2; the D is unclear. This CDR3 comprises 16 residues. Germline CDR1 reads SNHLY; CDR2 reads FYNNEI. The V and J ends lost 2 bases and 2 bases respectively, with 15 bases between them. The CDR3 nucleotides read TGTGCCAGCAGTGAACCTACGAGAGGAGAGAACTATGGCTACACCTTC. Encoded protein: CASSEPTRGENYGYTF.

The V and J genes are TRBV2 and TRBJ2-1; D gene unclear. This CDR3 has 14 amino acids. Germline CDR1 reads SNHLY; CDR2 reads FYNNEI. The ends were cut back, 4 bases at V and 5 bases at J, with 12 bases in the middle. The CDR3 bases are TGTGCCAGCAGTGCCCGAGTTATGGACAATGAGCAGTTCTTC. Encoded protein: CASSARVMDNEQFF.

This sequence joins TRBV19 and TRBJ2-2; D might be TRBD2 (5 bases). This CDR3 is built from 17 residues. Trimming cost V 4 bases and J 0 bases, with 15 bases left between them. Per germline, CDR1 LNHDA and CDR2 SQIVND (reference sequence). CDR3 protein: CASSTLLVGSNTGELFF. In DNA, the CDR3 is TGTGCCAGTAGTACACTACTAGTGGGTTCGAACACCGGGGAGCTGTTTTTT.

The chain couples TRBV19 to TRBJ2-5, with 12 bases lining up with TRBD1. Matching the DNA end better, TRBJ2-7 makes the J call doubtful. The CDR3 is 15 amino acids. Germline CDR1 reads LNHDA; CDR2 reads SQIVND (reference sequence). CDR3 DNA sequence: TGTGCCAGTAGTATTATGGGACAGGGGGCGTACGAGCAGTACTTC. Amino acid sequence: CASSIMGQGAYEQYF.

The chain uses TRBV27 and TRBJ2-1; TRBD2 matches 11 bases. The CDR3 extends over 18 amino acids. Germline V gene sequence: CDR1 MNHEY, CDR2 SMNVEV (reference sequence). Losses at the gene ends were 1 base for V and 2 bases for J; bases not matched to a gene: 7. CDR3 sequence reads: CASSLLAGGGFPYNEQFF. In nucleotides, the CDR3 is TGTGCCAGCAGTTTATTAGCGGGAGGGGGTTTTCCCTACAATGAGCAGTTCTTC.

The chain combines TRBV14 with TRBJ2-1, with D possibly being TRBD1 (6 bases). The CDR3 covers 15 residues. Trimming removed 4 bases at V and 0 bases at J, with 10 bases between. The germline CDR1 and CDR2 sequences are SGHDN and FVKESK. Written as DNA, the CDR3 is TGTGCCAGCAGCCTAGGGGGTAGCTCCTACAATGAGCAGTTCTTC. Its protein product is CASSLGGSSYNEQFF.

CDR3 DNA: TGTGCCAGCAGTCAAGCTGACAGGGGGTTTGAAAAACTGTTTTTT. Its protein product is CASSQADRGFEKLFF. The V and J genes are TRBV27 and TRBJ1-4; 9 nucleotides agree with TRBD1. CDR1 and CDR2 (germline): MNHEY, SMNVEV (reference sequence). With V trimmed by 5 bases and J by 7 bases, 8 bases remained unmatched. There are 15 residues in the CDR3. Drawing the rest from reference TRBV27 and TRBJ1-4, the complete variable domain is EAQVTQNPRYLITVTGKKLTVTCSQNMNHEYMSWYRQDPGLGLRQIYYSMNVEVTDKGDVPEGYKVSRKEKRNFPLILESPSPNQTSLYFCASSQADRGFEKLFFGSGTQLSVL.

This chain connects TRBV14 to TRBJ1-3; 9 positions match TRBD1. Germline V gene lookup returns CDR1 SGHDN and CDR2 FVKESK. With V trimmed by 2 bases and J by 2 bases, 7 bases remained unmatched. The CDR3 covers 17 residues. CDR3 amino acids: CASSQSRDRVAGNTIYF. The CDR3 bases are TGTGCCAGCAGCCAATCTCGGGACAGGGTGGCTGGAAACACCATATATTTT.

This sequence joins TRBV9 and TRBJ1-3, with TRBD1 matching 7 bases. Germline V gene data show CDR1 as SGDLS and CDR2 as YYNGEE. The CDR3 covers 19 residues. With V trimmed by 2 bases and J by 2 bases, 16 bases remained unmatched. The CDR3 reads CASSVAGQSNFNAGNTIYF. The CDR3 bases are TGTGCCAGCAGCGTGGCGGGACAGAGCAATTTTAACGCTGGAAACACCATATATTTT.

The chain links TRBV7-9 to TRBJ2-5; the D is unclear. In germline, CDR1 is SEHNR, CDR2 FQNEAQ (reference sequence). V lost 1 base to trimming and J lost 3 bases, with 9 bases between them. CDR3 length equals 14 residues. As DNA, the CDR3 is TGTGCCAGCAGCTTAGTCCGCGCCGAAGAGACCCAGTACTTC. Its translation is CASSLVRAEETQYF.